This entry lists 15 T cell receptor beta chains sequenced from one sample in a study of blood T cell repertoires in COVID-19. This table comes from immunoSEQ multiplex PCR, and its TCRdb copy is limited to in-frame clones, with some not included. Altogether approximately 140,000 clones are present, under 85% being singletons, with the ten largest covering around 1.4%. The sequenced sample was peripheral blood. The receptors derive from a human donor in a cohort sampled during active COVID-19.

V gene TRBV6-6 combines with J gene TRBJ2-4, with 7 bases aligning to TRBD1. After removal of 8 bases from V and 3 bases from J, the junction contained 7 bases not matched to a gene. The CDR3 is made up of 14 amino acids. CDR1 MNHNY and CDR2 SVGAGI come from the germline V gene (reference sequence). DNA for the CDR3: TGTGCCAGCCGCGGACAGGCGGGCAAAAACATTCAGTACTTC. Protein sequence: CASRGQAGKNIQYF.

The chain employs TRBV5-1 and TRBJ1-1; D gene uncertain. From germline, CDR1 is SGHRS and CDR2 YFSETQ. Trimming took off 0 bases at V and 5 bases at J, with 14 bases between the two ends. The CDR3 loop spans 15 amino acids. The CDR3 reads CASSLDGVRSTEAFF. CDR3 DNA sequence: TGCGCCAGCAGCTTGGACGGGGTACGAAGTACTGAAGCTTTCTTT.

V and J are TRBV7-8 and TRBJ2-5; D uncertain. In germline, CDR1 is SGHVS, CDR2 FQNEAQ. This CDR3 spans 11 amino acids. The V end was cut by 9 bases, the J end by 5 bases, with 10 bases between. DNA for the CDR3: TGTGCCAGTCGGAGTTTGGAGACCCAGTACTTC. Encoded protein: CASRSLETQYF.

The CDR3 region is CASSLVEGGSPLHF. In DNA, the CDR3 is TGTGCCAGCAGCTTAGTAGAGGGAGGTTCACCCCTCCACTTT. The rearrangement links TRBV7-8 to TRBJ1-6; D remains ambiguous. Trimming removed 1 base at V and 9 bases at J, with 10 bases between. Germline V CDR1 and CDR2: SGHVS, FQNEAQ. The CDR3 consists of 14 residues.

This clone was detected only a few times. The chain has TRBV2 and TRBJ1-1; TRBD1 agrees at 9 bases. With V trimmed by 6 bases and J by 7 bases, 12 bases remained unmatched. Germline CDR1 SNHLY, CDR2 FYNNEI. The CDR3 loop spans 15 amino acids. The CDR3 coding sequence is TGTGCCAGCAGCGGGGACAGGGTAGGGATGGGTGAAGCTTTCTTT. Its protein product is CASSGDRVGMGEAFF.

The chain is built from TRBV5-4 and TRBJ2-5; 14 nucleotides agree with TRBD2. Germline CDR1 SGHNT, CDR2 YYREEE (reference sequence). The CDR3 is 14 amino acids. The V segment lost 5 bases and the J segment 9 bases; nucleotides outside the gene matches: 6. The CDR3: CASSLRTSGRPQYF. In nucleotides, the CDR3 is TGTGCCAGCAGTTTACGGACTAGCGGGAGGCCCCAGTACTTC.

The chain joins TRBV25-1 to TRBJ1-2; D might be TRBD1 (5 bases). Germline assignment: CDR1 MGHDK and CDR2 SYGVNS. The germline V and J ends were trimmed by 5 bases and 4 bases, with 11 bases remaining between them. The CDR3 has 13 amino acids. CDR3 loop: CASSPGYAYGYTF. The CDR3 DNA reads TGTGCCAGCAGTCCAGGGTATGCCTATGGCTACACCTTC.

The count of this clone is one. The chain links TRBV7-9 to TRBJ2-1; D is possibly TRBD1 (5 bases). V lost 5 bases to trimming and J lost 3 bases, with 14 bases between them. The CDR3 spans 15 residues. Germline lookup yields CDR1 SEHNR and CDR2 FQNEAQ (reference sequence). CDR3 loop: CASSPTGPLYNEQFF. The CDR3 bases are TGTGCCAGCAGCCCAACAGGACCACTCTACAATGAGCAGTTCTTC.

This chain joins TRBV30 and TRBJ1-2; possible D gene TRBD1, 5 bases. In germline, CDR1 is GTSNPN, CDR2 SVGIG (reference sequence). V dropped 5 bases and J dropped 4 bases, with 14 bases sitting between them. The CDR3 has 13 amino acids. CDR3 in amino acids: CAWSLGGSYGYTF. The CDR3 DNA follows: TGTGCCTGGTCCCTGGGGGGTTCCTATGGCTACACCTTC.

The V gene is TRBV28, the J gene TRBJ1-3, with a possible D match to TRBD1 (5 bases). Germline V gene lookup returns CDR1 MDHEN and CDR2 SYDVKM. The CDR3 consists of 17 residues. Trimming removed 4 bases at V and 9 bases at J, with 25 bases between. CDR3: CASSYVGAPTTGGTIYF. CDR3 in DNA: TGTGCCAGCAGTTACGTAGGGGCCCCAACTACCGGGGGCACCATATATTTT.

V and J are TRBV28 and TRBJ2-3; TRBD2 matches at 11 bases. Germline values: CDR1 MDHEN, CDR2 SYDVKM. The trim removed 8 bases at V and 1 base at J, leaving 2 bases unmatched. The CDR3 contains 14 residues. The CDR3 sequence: CASGGLAGTDTQYF. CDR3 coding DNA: TGTGCCAGCGGGGGACTAGCGGGCACAGATACGCAGTATTTT. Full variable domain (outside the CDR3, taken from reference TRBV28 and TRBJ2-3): DVKVTQSSRYLVKRTGEKVFLECVQDMDHENMFWYRQDPGLGLRLIYFSYDVKMKEKGDIPEGYSVSREKKERFSLILESASTNQTSMYLCASGGLAGTDTQYFGPGTRLTVL.

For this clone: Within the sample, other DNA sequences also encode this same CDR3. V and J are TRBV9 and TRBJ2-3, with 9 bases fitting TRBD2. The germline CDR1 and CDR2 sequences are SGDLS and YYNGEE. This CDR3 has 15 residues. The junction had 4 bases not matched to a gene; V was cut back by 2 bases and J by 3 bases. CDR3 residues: CASSVGSGRTDTQYF. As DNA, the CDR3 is TGTGCCAGCAGCGTTGGTAGCGGGAGAACAGATACGCAGTATTTT.

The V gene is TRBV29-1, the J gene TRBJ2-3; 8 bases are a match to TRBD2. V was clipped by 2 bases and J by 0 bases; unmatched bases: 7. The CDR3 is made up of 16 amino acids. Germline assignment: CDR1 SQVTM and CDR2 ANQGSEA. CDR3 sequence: CSVEFPGRASTDTQYF. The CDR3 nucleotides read TGCAGCGTTGAATTCCCCGGGAGGGCTAGCACAGATACGCAGTATTTT.

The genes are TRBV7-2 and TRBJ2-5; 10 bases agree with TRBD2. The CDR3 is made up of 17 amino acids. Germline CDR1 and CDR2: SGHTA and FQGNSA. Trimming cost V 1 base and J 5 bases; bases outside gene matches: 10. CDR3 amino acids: CASSLEGRLAGVETQYF. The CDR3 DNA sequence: TGTGCCAGCAGCTTAGAAGGGCGTCTAGCGGGAGTCGAGACCCAGTACTTC. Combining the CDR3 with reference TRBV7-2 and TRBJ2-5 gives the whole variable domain GAGVSQSPSNKVTEKGKDVELRCDPISGHTALYWYRQSLGQGLEFLIYFQGNSAPDKSGLPSDRFSAERTGGSVSTLTIQRTQQEDSAVYLCASSLEGRLAGVETQYFGPGTRLLVL.

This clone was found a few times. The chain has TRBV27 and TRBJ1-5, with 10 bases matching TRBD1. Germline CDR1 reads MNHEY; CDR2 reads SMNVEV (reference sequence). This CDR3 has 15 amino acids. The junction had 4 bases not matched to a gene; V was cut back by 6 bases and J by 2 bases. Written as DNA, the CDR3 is TGTGCCAGCAGGGCCGGGACAGGGGGCAATCAGCCCCAGCATTTT. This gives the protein CASRAGTGGNQPQHF.